These 20 T cell receptor beta chains came from one sample sequenced in a study of T cell responses to AZD1222 COVID-19 vaccine. The repertoire was sequenced with immunoSEQ multiplex PCR; TCRdb's copy has only in-frame clones and lacks some. The sample shows tens of thousands of clones, just over 90% of them seen only once. This specimen consisted of peripheral blood, obtained on day 0 of AZD1222 vaccination. The source of these receptors is an adult in good health.

The chain joins TRBV28 to TRBJ2-5; D is unclear. The CDR3 runs 13 residues. Trimming took off 8 bases at V and 4 bases at J, with 14 bases between the two ends. Germline CDR1 MDHEN, CDR2 SYDVKM. The CDR3 spells CASAKRAIETQYF. In DNA form, the CDR3 reads TGTGCCAGCGCGAAAAGGGCAATAGAGACCCAGTACTTC.

This sequence joins TRBV20-1 and TRBJ1-4; D gene uncertain. The CDR3 extends over 11 amino acids. Trimming took 5 bases from V and 7 from J, leaving 8 bases between them. The V gene's germline CDR1 is DFQATT and CDR2 SNEGSKA (reference sequence). CDR3 in amino acids: CSAGIAEKLFF. The CDR3, as DNA: TGCAGTGCTGGGATAGCTGAAAAACTGTTTTTT.

The chain is built from TRBV28 and TRBJ1-2; D gene unclear. There are 14 residues in the CDR3. Trimming left V 6 bases short and J 2 bases short, with 13 bases between. Germline loops: CDR1 MDHEN, CDR2 SYDVKM. CDR3 DNA: TGTGCCAGCAGGTCATATGGTGAGAACTATGGCTACACCTTC. Translated, it gives CASRSYGENYGYTF.

This chain uses TRBV12-3 or TRBV12-4 with TRBJ2-5, with a tentative D call TRBD2 (5 bases). The length of the CDR3 is 13 residues. With 0 bases removed from V and 4 bases from J, the gap between germline ends came to 6 bases. This CDR3 is CASSLAGRETQYF. The CDR3 DNA sequence: TGTGCCAGCAGTTTAGCGGGGAGAGAGACCCAGTACTTC.

The CDR3 loop reads CASSEWVEYGYTF. CDR3 DNA sequence: TGTGCCAGCAGTGAGTGGGTTGAGTATGGCTACACCTTC. The genes are TRBV2 and TRBJ1-2; D is unresolved. The CDR3 runs to 13 residues. From germline, CDR1 is SNHLY and CDR2 FYNNEI. V lost 3 bases and J 5 bases, leaving 10 bases between the germline ends.

The V gene is TRBV19, the J gene TRBJ2-5, with D possibly TRBD1 on 6 matching bases. Looked up from germline, CDR1 is LNHDA and CDR2 is SQIVND (reference sequence). The CDR3 totals 14 residues. Trimming took 6 bases from V and 1 from J, leaving 12 bases between them. The CDR3 DNA reads TGTGCCAGTAGGACGACACAGGGCCAAGAGACCCAGTACTTC. Protein sequence: CASRTTQGQETQYF.

The chain joins TRBV6-2 or TRBV6-3 to TRBJ1-1; D is perhaps TRBD1 (5 bases). The CDR3 contains 15 residues. The ends were cut back, 2 bases at V and 1 base at J, with 11 bases in the middle. The germline V gene encodes CDR1 MNHEY and CDR2 SVGEGT. The DNA of the CDR3 is TGTGCCAGCAGTTACCGGGACTCCTGGAACACTGAAGCTTTCTTT. As protein: CASSYRDSWNTEAFF.

This chain connects TRBV2 to TRBJ1-6, with a tentative D call TRBD1 (5 bases). Trimming removed 4 bases from V and 10 bases from J, with 11 bases in between. The CDR3 is 13 residues long. Germline assignment: CDR1 SNHLY and CDR2 FYNNEI. CDR3 nucleotide sequence: TGTGCCAGCAGTGGACAGTCGGAATCACCCCTCCACTTT. This translates into CASSGQSESPLHF. Full variable domain (remainder filled in from reference TRBV2 and TRBJ1-6): EPEVTQTPSHQVTQMGQEVILRCVPISNHLYFYWYRQILGQKVEFLVSFYNNEISEKSEIFDDQFSVERPDGSNFTLKIRSTKLEDSAMYFCASSGQSESPLHFGNGTRLTVT.

The chain joins TRBV15 to TRBJ1-2; perhaps TRBD1 as D (6 bases). The CDR3 spans 14 residues. Trimming removed 5 bases at V and 7 bases at J, with 17 bases between. Looked up from germline, CDR1 is LNHNV and CDR2 is YYDKDF (reference sequence). The CDR3 loop reads CATSAVRGTGGYTF. CDR3 in DNA: TGTGCCACCAGCGCGGTCAGGGGAACGGGTGGCTACACCTTC.

The chain employs TRBV18 and TRBJ1-1; TRBD1 aligns across 7 bases. After removal of 3 bases from V and 8 bases from J, the junction contained 9 bases not matched to a gene. This CDR3 has 14 amino acids. The V gene's germline CDR1 is KGHSH and CDR2 LQKENI. The CDR3 DNA reads as TGTGCCAGCTCACCGTCACAGGGGCGGGGAGAAGCTTTCTTT. Encoded protein: CASSPSQGRGEAFF.

The rearrangement joins TRBV9 to TRBJ2-5; possible D gene TRBD2, 5 bases. Germline assignment: CDR1 SGDLS and CDR2 YYNGEE. Trimming left V 3 bases short and J 2 bases short, with 14 bases between. The CDR3 consists of 15 residues. The CDR3 is CASSANSGIQETQYF. The DNA of the CDR3 is TGTGCCAGCAGCGCCAACTCGGGGATACAAGAGACCCAGTACTTC.

The chain carries TRBV12-3 or TRBV12-4 and TRBJ2-3; D possibly corresponds to TRBD2 (6 bases). This CDR3 contains 12 residues. V shed 5 bases and J shed 6 bases, with 9 bases lying between them. CDR3 in amino acids: CASSRRADTQYF. DNA of the CDR3: TGTGCCAGCAGTCGGAGGGCTGATACGCAGTATTTT.

The chain links TRBV18 to TRBJ2-1; no clear D. Germline V gene lookup returns CDR1 KGHSH and CDR2 LQKENI. The ends were cut back, 3 bases at V and 7 bases at J, with 10 bases in the middle. The CDR3 length is 13 residues. CDR3 loop: CASSPFQENEQFF. CDR3 nucleotides: TGTGCCAGCTCACCGTTTCAGGAAAATGAGCAGTTCTTC.

The chain recombines TRBV6-5 with TRBJ2-3; 9 positions match TRBD2. CDR1 is MNHEY and CDR2 is SVGAGI in the germline V gene. V shed 7 bases, J shed 2 bases, and the junction held 7 bases outside the gene matches. This CDR3 spans 15 amino acids. The CDR3 loop reads CASTSLAGVTDTQYF. CDR3 bases: TGTGCCAGCACCTCGTTAGCGGGGGTCACAGATACGCAGTATTTT.

The chain couples TRBV5-1 to TRBJ2-3; the D gene could be TRBD1 or TRBD2 (5 bases each). Germline V gene sequence: CDR1 SGHRS, CDR2 YFSETQ. V shed 0 bases and J shed 8 bases, with 19 bases lying between them. The CDR3 loop spans 16 amino acids. The CDR3 sequence: CASSLGVGRAESTQYF. Here the CDR3 DNA reads TGCGCCAGCAGCTTGGGGGTGGGACGAGCGGAGAGTACGCAGTATTTT. Using reference TRBV5-1 and TRBJ2-3 for the parts outside the CDR3, the full variable domain is KAGVTQTPRYLIKTRGQQVTLSCSPISGHRSVSWYQQTPGQGLQFLFEYFSETQRNKGNFPGRFSGRQFSNSRSEMNVSTLELGDSALYLCASSLGVGRAESTQYFGPGTRLTVL.

The V gene is TRBV19, the J gene TRBJ1-1, with no clear D. With 3 bases removed from V and 4 bases from J, the gap between germline ends came to 12 bases. The CDR3 loop spans 14 amino acids. In germline, CDR1 is LNHDA, CDR2 SQIVND (reference sequence). This chain's CDR3 is CASSIDRGGTEAFF. DNA for the CDR3: TGTGCCAGTAGTATCGACCGGGGAGGCACTGAAGCTTTCTTT.

In its sample, this clone was seen once. V is TRBV5-1 and J is TRBJ2-7, with 7 bases lining up with TRBD1. With 5 bases clipped from V and 6 bases from J, the junction kept 14 bases outside the gene matches. The CDR3 runs to 15 residues. CDR1 and CDR2 from the germline V gene are SGHRS and YFSETQ. The CDR3 DNA sequence: TGCGCCAGCAGGCCTCCGGGACAGAGTTCTCTCGAGCAGTACTTC. Translation gives CASRPPGQSSLEQYF.

The V call is TRBV5-8, the J call TRBJ2-3; 8 nucleotides line up with TRBD2. Trimming at V came to 1 base and at J to 5 bases, leaving 3 bases not matched to a gene. The CDR3 is made up of 14 amino acids. Germline CDR1 is SGHTS and CDR2 is YDEGEE. CDR3 loop: CASSLSGGQDTQYF. Written as DNA, the CDR3 is TGTGCCAGCAGCTTGAGCGGGGGCCAAGATACGCAGTATTTT.

The chain has TRBV6-2 or TRBV6-3 and TRBJ1-3; unclear D gene. V gave up 5 bases and J gave up 0 bases, with 14 bases separating them. This CDR3 contains 16 residues. Germline V lookup: CDR1 MNHEY, CDR2 SVGEGT. CDR3 coding DNA: TGTGCCAGCAGTCGATACACTGGCTACTCTGGAAACACCATATATTTT. This gives the protein CASSRYTGYSGNTIYF.

This clone was found once. The chain joins TRBV18 to TRBJ1-3, with 9 bases identical to TRBD1. The germline V gene encodes CDR1 KGHSH and CDR2 LQKENI. Unmatched junction bases numbered 5, after V lost 2 bases and J lost 3 bases. CDR3 length: 16 amino acids. The CDR3, as DNA: TGTGCCAGCTCACCATCGGCGGACAGGGGTGGAAACACCATATATTTT. Amino acids: CASSPSADRGGNTIYF.